The 2 T cell receptor beta chains below all came from one sample that was sequenced in a study of T cells after yellow fever vaccination. TCRdb redid the calling of the 5' RACE reads with MiXCR, one entry per CDR3 protein. Counted here are 250,000 to 350,000 distinct CDR3 sequences, over 3.5% occurring once; the ten biggest clones make up roughly a fifth. The source material was PBMCs, sampled 15 days after the yellow fever booster vaccination. Receptor source: a man between 18 and 35 years old who received the YFV17D yellow fever vaccine.

The sample holds many counts of this clonotype. V and J are TRBV29-1 and TRBJ1-1, with 7 bases lining up with TRBD1. After removal of 6 bases from V and 5 bases from J, the junction contained 3 bases not matched to a gene. Germline CDR1 and CDR2: SQVTM and ANQGSEA. The CDR3 covers 11 residues. CDR3 in DNA: TGCAGCGTCAGGGGGGAAACTGAAGCTTTCTTT. Translating gives CSVRGETEAFF.

This sequence joins TRBV10-1 and TRBJ2-7; tentative D call: TRBD1 (5 bases). In germline, CDR1 is WNHNN, CDR2 SYGVQD (reference sequence). The CDR3 has 9 residues. Trimming removed 9 bases at V and 6 bases at J, with 6 bases between. The CDR3 coding sequence is TGCGCCAGAGGGGTCGAGCAGTACGTC. This sequence encodes CARGVEQYV.